This T cell receptor beta chain is drawn from a study of brain T cells in children with intractable seizures. Overall study findings and caveats: Absence of clones before surgery may stem from lower sequencing depth. Viral specificity was inferred only from CDR3 similarity; HCMV serostatus was unknown.

Time point reported: blood from clinic visit 5 months post-surgery; TSC patient then seizure free. The sequenced cases were selected for having the highest brain T cell transcript signatures. Before surgery, patients took at least one anti-epileptic drug. Assay: immunoSEQ multiplex PCR; the TCRdb copy retains only in-frame clones and omits some. Found here are about 340,000 clones, 85% to 95% of them singletons; the top ten hold roughly 5.7%. As for this clone: Its antigen is as yet unknown.

Germline V gives CDR1 MGHRA, CDR2 YSYEKL. V was pared by 3 bases and J by 4 bases, with 1 base of the junction left unmatched. The CDR3 is 13 residues long. The sequencing used peripheral blood, collected approximately 5 months after surgery. This sequence joins TRBV4-1 and TRBJ1-1, with 8 bases aligning to TRBD1. The TCR originated in a boy under two years old with tuberous sclerosis and intractable seizures. CDR3 residues: CASSHRGPTEAFF. CDR3 nucleotide sequence: TGCGCCAGCAGCCACAGGGGGCCCACTGAAGCTTTCTTT.